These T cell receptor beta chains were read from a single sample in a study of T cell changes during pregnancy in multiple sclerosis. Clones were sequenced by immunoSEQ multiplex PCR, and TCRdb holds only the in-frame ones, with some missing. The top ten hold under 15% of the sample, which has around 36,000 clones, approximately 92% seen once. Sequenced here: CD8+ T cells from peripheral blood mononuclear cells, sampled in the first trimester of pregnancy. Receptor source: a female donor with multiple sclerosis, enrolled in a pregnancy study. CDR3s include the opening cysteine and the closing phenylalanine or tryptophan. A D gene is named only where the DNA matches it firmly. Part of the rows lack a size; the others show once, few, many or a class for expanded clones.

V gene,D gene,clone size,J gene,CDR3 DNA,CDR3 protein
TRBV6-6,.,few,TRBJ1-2,TGTGCCAGCAGTTACGGCCAGGCAAACTATGGCTACACCTTC,CASSYGQANYGYTF
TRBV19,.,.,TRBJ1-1,TGTGCCAGTAGTCCCGGCGGGTGGACTGAAGCTTTCTTT,CASSPGGWTEAFF
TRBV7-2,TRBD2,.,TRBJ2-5,TGTGCCAGCAGCTTAGATACTAGCGGGGTGGGGGAGACCCAGTACTTC,CASSLDTSGVGETQYF
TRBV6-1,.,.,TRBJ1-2,TGTGCCAGCAGTGCCAGGGAAAGTGGGTATGGCTACACCTTC,CASSARESGYGYTF
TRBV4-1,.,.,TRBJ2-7,TGCGCCAGCAGCCAAGCTGGGGGCGTCGAGCAGTACTTC,CASSQAGGVEQYF
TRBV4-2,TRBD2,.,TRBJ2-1,TGTGCCAGCAGCCAAAGCGGGGGGGGTTACAATGAGCAGTTCTTC,CASSQSGGGYNEQFF
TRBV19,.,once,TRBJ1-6,TGTGCCAGTAGTACACGAGGGTTCGGTTCACCCCTCCACTTT,CASSTRGFGSPLHF
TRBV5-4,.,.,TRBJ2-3,TGTGCCAGCAGCGCCACTACCACAGGGACAGATACGCAGTATTTT,CASSATTTGTDTQYF
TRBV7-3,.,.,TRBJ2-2,TGTGCCAGCAGCTACCGCGCCGGGGAGCTGTTTTTT,CASSYRAGELFF
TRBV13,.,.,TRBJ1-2,TGTGCCAGCAGCTTAGGCCGGGGTAGCTATGGCTACACCTTC,CASSLGRGSYGYTF
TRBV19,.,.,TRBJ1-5,TGTGCCAGTAGTGGGTTGGAGTCCAATCAGCCCCAGCATTTT,CASSGLESNQPQHF
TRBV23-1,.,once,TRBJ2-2,TGCGCCAGCAGTCGACTGGAGCTGTTTTTT,CASSRLELFF
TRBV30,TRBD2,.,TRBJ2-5,TGTGCCTGGAGGGTTTCTAGCGGGGGATGGAGGGAGACCCAGTACTTC,CAWRVSSGGWRETQYF
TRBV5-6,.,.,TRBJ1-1,TGTGCCAGCAGCTCACAAGGGGGTCAGGGCACTGAAGCTTTCTTT,CASSSQGGQGTEAFF
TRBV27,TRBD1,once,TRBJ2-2,TGTGCCAGCAGTTTACGTGGGACAGAGGAGCTGTTTTTT,CASSLRGTEELFF
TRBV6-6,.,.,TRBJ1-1,TGTGCCAGCAGTTACCCCGAGGATGCTTTCTTT,CASSYPEDAFF
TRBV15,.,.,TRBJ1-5,TGTGCCACCAGCAACGGGAAGTATAGCAATCAGCCCCAGCATTTT,CATSNGKYSNQPQHF
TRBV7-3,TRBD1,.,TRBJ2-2,TGTGCCAGCAGCTTAAAAGGGGGAGACAGGGGCACCGGGGAGCTGTTTTTT,CASSLKGGDRGTGELFF
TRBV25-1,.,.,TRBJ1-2,TGTGCCAGCAGCCTCGGTCCAACGAGAGGCTACACCTTC,CASSLGPTRGYTF
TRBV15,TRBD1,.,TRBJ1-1,TGTGCCACCAGCATTACAGGGGGCGCGAACACTGAAGCTTTCTTT,CATSITGGANTEAFF
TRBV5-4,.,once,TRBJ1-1,TGTGCCAGCAGCTTTGGGGGGGCTGAAGCTTTCTTT,CASSFGGAEAFF
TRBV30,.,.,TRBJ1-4,TGTGCCTGGAGTGCGCAGGGGAAGGATGAAAAACTGTTTTTT,CAWSAQGKDEKLFF
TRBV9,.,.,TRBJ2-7,TGTGCCAGCAACCCGGAGGGGTTTGGTGAGCAGTACTTC,CASNPEGFGEQYF
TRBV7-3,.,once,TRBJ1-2,TGTGCCAGCAGCTTAGGTGTCAGGCAGAACTATGGCTACACCTTC,CASSLGVRQNYGYTF
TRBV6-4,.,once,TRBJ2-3,TGTGCCAGCAGTGCCGGGACTAGCACAGATACGCAGTATTTT,CASSAGTSTDTQYF
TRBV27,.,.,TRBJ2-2,TGTGCCAGCACGGCGGACTTTCCGAACACCGGGGAGCTGTTTTTT,CASTADFPNTGELFF
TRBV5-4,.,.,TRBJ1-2,TGTGCCAGCAGCTTGGACCCGGACGGGGGAAACTATGGCTACACCTTC,CASSLDPDGGNYGYTF
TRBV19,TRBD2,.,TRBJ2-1,TGTGCCAGTAGTCTGGTAGCGGGGGTCTATGAGCAGTTCTTC,CASSLVAGVYEQFF